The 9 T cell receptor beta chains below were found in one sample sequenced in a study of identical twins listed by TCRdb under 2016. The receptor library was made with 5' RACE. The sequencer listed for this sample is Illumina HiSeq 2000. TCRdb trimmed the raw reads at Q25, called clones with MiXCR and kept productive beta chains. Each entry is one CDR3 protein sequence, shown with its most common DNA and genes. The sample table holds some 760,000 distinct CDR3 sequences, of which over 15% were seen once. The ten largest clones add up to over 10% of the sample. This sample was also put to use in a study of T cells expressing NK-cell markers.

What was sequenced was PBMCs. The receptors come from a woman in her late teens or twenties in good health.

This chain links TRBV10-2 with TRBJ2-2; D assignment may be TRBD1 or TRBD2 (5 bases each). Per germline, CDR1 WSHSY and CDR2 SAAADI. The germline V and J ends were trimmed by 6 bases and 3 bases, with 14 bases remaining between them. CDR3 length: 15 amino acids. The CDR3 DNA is TGCGCCAGCAGATCGGAGGAAGGGGACACCGGGGAGCTGTTTTTT. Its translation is CASRSEEGDTGELFF.

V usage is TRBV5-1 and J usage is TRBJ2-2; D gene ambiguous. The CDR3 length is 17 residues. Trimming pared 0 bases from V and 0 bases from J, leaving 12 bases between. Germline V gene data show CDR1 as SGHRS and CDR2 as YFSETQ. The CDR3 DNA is TGCGCCAGCAGCTTGGGTCGCGGAGCGTCGAACACCGGGGAGCTGTTTTTT. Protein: CASSLGRGASNTGELFF.

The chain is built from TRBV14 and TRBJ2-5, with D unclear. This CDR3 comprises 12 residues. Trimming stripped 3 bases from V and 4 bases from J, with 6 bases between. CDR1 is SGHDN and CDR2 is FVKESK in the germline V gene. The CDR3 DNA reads TGTGCCAGCAGCCACTTTTTAGAGACCCAGTACTTC. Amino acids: CASSHFLETQYF.

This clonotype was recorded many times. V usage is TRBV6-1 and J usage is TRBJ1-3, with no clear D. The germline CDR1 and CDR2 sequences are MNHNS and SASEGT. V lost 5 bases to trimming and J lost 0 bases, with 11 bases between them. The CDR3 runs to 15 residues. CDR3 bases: TGTGCCAGCAGTAGCGACGGAGCCTCTGGAAACACCATATATTTT. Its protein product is CASSSDGASGNTIYF.

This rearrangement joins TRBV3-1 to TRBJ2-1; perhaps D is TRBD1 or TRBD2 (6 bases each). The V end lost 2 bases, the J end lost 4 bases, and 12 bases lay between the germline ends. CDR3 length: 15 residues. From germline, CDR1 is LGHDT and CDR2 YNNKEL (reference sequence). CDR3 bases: TGTGCCAGCAGCCAAAGGGGGGCCCGGTACAATGAGCAGTTCTTC. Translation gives CASSQRGARYNEQFF.

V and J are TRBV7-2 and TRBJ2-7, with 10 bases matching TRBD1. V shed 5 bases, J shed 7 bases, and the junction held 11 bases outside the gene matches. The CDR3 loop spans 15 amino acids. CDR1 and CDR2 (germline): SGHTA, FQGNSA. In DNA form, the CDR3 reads TGTGCCAGCAGCCCCCGGACAGGGGGAAGGGGTGAGCAGTACTTC. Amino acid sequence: CASSPRTGGRGEQYF.

The DNA of the CDR3 is TGCAGTGCTGGAGGGGGGGTTGCGTCACCAGATACGCAGTATTTT. Its translation: CSAGGGVASPDTQYF. This chain uses TRBV20-1 with TRBJ2-3; TRBD2 might be the D (7 bases). Germline V gives CDR1 DFQATT, CDR2 SNEGSKA (reference sequence). V lost 5 bases and J 4 bases, leaving 19 bases between the germline ends. The CDR3 totals 15 residues.

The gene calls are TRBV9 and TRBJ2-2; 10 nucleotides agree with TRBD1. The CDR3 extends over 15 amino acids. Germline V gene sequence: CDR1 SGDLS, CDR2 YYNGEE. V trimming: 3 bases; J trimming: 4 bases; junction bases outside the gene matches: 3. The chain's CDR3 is CASSGQGASTGELFF. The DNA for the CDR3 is TGTGCCAGCAGCGGACAGGGGGCGAGCACCGGGGAGCTGTTTTTT.

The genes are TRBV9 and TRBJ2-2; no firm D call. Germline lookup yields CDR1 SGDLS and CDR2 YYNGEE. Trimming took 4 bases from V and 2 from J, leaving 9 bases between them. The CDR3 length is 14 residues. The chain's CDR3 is CASSIVENTGELFF. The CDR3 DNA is TGTGCCAGCAGCATAGTTGAAAACACCGGGGAGCTGTTTTTT.